This section outlines one TCR beta chain sequence together with its context. Its binding antigen is unknown. No base quality values were provided; no much bigger clone lies one nucleotide off. TCR CDR3 regions were amplified from genomic DNA by multiplex PCR using the deep immunoSEQ assay. Extracted genomic DNA from each cell subset was spread evenly across all wells of several immunoSEQ 96-well plates, with each plate serving as a replicate. For sorted subsets, each replicate PCR was loaded with around 220 ng genomic DNA, equivalent to 30,000 or so T cell genomes. Purified libraries were measured with a Qubit 3.0 fluorometer, size-checked on a Bioanalyzer 2100, and measured again with the KAPA Library Quantification kit. Every immunoSEQ 96-well plate was sequenced on a dedicated single-read 150-cycle Illumina NextSeq 550 flow cell. Processing in the source paper ran as follows. Because the immunoSEQ output held only junctional sequences and lacked quality scores, the filtering could not match the filtering applied to full-length reads. To assign V/J genes and CDR3, sequences were annotated against IMGT germline references using PyIR, a Python wrapper for IgBLAST v1.9. Reads with weak V/J assignments (E-value above 1e-6), missing CDR3, stop codons, out-of-frame junctions, or ambiguous translated residues were removed. V3J clonotypes were defined as sequences sharing the same inferred V gene, J gene, and CDR3 amino acid sequence. To compute the percentage overlap between repertoires, the number of shared unique clonotypes was divided by the size of the smaller repertoire. Repertoire richness was assessed with RTK rarefaction, the Chao1 estimator, and Recon v2.1 estimates of unobserved clonotypes. Generation probabilities were computed with OLGA for all TCRbeta clonotypes obtained by the gDNA method from a few donors. The immuneACCESS repertoire file appears here via TCRdb, limited to in-frame rearrangements. These files lack a portion of the clones; in checked studies, under half of the deficit traces to unresolved V genes, and the cause of the others is not known. D and trimming were read from the DNA, whereas the V and J calls and clone size are those reported in that table. The sample table contains around 560,000 clones; only one count was recorded for roughly 95% of them. Of the sample, over 0.095% falls within the top ten clones.

This sample was included in a study of shared clonotypes between healthy human individuals (TCRdb year 2020). Regarding the study in general: The cohort included three men and a couple of women between 18 and 49 years of age. For each donor, three plates each were used for CD4 naive and CD4 memory, two plates were used for CD8 naive, and one plate was used for CD8 memory. To estimate repertoire size and how much clonotype sharing occurs between individuals, the study deeply sequenced the blood TCR repertoires of five healthy adults. To increase sequencing depth and limit assay-specific biases, TCR repertoire library preparation and sequencing were carried out by different laboratories using diverse techniques. Leukapheresis yielded between about 0.94 and 8.9 billion PBMCs per donor. Study-level results and caveats: When a handful of donors were compared, the shared fraction of clonotypes was approximately 5% for naive CD4, 3.5% for naive CD8, about 2.5% for memory CD4, and 0.4% for memory CD8. The genetic and exposure-history diversity represented was limited by the small number of donors. Compared with non-shared clonotypes, clonotypes shared by all four sorted-subset donors had higher generation probabilities. Only blood was sampled, and tissue TCR repertoires likely differ from those in blood. Incomplete sequencing was indicated by rarefaction of sorted-subset datasets, despite the large sequencing depth. Pairwise subsampling led to the expectation that sequencing depth would affect the degree of clonotype sharing among donors. Estimated clonotype richness was generally larger for naive than for memory subsets.

The germline V gene supplies CDR1 SGHDN and CDR2 FVKESK. Relative to germline, V is missing 1 base and J is missing 6 bases, with 8 bases of the junction outside any gene match. The CDR3 holds 15 amino acids from the cysteine to the phenylalanine. Only the CDR3 region is kept as DNA, spanning 45 bases read in frame from base 1. CD8 naive samples were obtained by positive selection for CCR7 among CD45RO-negative cells, yielding a CD45RA+CCR7+ population from which TemRA cells were excluded. Healthy HIV-negative adults with no recently reported acute infections or vaccinations were included as donors. Every donor was a Caucasian adult living in Nashville, Tennessee, USA. After blood collection by leukapheresis, PBMCs were isolated using Ficoll-Histopaque density gradient centrifugation and then cryopreserved in the vapor phase of liquid nitrogen. Analytical flow cytometry was used to check the purity and quantity of each magnetically sorted T cell population. Each sorted fraction had its genomic DNA isolated and then quantified by UV absorbance on a Nanodrop 2000c.

The sample comprised naive CD8+ T cells sorted from blood. Taken with the paper, the label for cell subset or site translates to: CD45RA+CCR7+. The sequence came from a woman younger than 45 in good health. Here the chain combines TRBV14 and TRBJ2-7; the junction holds 8 bases that match TRBD2. The DNA sequence is TGTGCCAGCAGCCAAGGGGACCTAGCGGGTCCCGAGCAGTACTTC. This sequence encodes CASSQGDLAGPEQYF.